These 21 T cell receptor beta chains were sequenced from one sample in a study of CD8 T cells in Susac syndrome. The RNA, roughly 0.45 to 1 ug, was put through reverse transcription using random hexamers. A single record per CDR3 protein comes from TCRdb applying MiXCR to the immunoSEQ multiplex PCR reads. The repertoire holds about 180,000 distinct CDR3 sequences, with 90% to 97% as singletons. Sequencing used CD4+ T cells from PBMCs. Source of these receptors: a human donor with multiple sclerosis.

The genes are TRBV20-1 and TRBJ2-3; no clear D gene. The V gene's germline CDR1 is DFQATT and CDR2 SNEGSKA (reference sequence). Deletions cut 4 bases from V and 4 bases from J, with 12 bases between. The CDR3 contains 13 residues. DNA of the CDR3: TGCAGTGCTACGAAATCCGGCCCAGATACGCAGTATTTT. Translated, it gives CSATKSGPDTQYF.

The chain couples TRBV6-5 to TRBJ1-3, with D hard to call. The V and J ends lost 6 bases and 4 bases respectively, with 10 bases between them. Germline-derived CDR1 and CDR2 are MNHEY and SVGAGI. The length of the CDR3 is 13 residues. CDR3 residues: CASRPTAGNTIYF. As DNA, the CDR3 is TGTGCCAGCAGACCCACGGCCGGAAACACCATATATTTT.

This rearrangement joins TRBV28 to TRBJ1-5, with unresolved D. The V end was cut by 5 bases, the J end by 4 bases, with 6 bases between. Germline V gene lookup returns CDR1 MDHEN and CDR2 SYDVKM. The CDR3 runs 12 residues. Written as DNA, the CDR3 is TGTGCCAGCAGTCAAACTAATCAGCCCCAGCATTTT. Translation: CASSQTNQPQHF. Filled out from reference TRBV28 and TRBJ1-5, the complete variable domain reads DVKVTQSSRYLVKRTGEKVFLECVQDMDHENMFWYRQDPGLGLRLIYFSYDVKMKEKGDIPEGYSVSREKKERFSLILESASTNQTSMYLCASSQTNQPQHFGDGTRLSIL.

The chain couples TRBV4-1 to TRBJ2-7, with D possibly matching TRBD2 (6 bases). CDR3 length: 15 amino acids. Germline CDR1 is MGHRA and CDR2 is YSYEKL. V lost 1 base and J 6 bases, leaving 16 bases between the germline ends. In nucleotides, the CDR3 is TGCGCCAGCAGCCAAGTTTTGGGACTGCAGATCGAGCAGTACTTC. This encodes CASSQVLGLQIEQYF.

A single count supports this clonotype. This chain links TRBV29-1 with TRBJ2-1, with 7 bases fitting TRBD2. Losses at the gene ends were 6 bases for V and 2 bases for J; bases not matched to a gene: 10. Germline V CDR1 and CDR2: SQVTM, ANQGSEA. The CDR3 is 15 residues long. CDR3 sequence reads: CSVRSGERTYNEQFF. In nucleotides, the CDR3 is TGCAGCGTCCGGAGCGGGGAGCGGACCTACAATGAGCAGTTCTTC.

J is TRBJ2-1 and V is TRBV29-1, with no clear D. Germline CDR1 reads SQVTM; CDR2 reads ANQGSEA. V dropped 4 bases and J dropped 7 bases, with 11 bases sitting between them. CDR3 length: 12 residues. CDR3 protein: CSVVKGVNEQFF. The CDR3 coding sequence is TGCAGCGTTGTTAAGGGCGTAAATGAGCAGTTCTTC.

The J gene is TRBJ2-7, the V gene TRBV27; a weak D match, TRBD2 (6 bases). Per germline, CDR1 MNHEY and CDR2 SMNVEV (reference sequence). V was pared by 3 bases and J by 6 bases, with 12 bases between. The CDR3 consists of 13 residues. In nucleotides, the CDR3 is TGTGCCAGCAGTTTTCAGGGTAGCGGCGAGCAGTACTTC. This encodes CASSFQGSGEQYF.

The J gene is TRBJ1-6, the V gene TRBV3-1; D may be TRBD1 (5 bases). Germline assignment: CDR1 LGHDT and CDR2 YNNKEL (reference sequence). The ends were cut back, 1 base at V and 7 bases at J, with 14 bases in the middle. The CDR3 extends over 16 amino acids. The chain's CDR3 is CASSQGFQTGNSPLHF. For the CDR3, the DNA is TGTGCCAGCAGCCAAGGGTTCCAAACAGGAAATTCACCCCTCCACTTT.

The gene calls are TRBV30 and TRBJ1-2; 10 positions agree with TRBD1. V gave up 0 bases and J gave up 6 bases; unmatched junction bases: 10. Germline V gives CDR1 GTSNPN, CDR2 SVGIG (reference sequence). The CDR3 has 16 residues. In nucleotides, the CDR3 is TGTGCCTGGAGTGTTACGCGAAGACAGGGGGCTAATGGCTACACCTTC. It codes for CAWSVTRRQGANGYTF.

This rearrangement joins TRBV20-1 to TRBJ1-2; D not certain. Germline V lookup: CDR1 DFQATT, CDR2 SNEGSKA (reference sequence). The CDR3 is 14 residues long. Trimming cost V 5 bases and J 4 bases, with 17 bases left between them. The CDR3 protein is CSALGESRSYGYTF. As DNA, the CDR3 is TGCAGTGCTCTAGGAGAATCGAGGAGCTATGGCTACACCTTC.

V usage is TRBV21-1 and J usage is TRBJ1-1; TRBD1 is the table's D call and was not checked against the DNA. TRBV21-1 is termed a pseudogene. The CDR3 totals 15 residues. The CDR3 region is CASSKASRSGTEAFF. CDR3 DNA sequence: TGTGCCAGCAGCAAAGCATCCCGATCGGGCACTGAAGCTTTCTTT.

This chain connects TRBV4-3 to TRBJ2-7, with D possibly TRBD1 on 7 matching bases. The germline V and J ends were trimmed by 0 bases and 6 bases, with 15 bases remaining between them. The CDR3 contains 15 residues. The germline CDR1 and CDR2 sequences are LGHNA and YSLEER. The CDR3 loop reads CASSQDLNRGGEQYF. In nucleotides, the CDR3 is TGCGCCAGCAGCCAAGATCTGAACAGGGGAGGCGAGCAGTACTTC.

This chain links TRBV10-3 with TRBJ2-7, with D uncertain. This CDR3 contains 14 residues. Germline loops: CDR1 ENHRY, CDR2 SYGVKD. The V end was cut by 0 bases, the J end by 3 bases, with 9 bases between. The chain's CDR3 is CAISESRGGYEQYF. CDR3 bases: TGTGCCATCAGTGAGTCGAGAGGCGGCTACGAGCAGTACTTC.

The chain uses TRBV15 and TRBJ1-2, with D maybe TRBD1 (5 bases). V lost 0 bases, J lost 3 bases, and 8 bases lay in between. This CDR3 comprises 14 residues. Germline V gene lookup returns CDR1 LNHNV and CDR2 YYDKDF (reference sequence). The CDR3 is CATSRDTRDYGYTF. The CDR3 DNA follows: TGTGCCACCAGCAGAGATACCAGGGACTATGGCTACACCTTC.

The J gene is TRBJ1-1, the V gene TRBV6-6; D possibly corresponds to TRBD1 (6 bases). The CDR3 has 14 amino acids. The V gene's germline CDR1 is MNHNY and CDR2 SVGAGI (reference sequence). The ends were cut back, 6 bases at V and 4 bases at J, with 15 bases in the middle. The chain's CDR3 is CASRSTGSITEAFF. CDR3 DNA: TGTGCCAGCAGGAGTACAGGGAGTATCACTGAAGCTTTCTTT.

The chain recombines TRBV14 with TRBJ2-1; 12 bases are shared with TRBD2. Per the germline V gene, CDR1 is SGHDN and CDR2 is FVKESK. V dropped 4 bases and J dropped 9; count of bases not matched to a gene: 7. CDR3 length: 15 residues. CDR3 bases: TGTGCCAGCAGCCCGTGGACTAGCGGGGCTGGTGAGCAGTTCTTC. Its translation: CASSPWTSGAGEQFF.

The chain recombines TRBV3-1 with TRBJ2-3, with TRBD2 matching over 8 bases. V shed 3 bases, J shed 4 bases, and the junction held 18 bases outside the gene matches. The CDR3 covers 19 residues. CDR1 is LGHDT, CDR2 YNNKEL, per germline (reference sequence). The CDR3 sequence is CASSQHPTNYGGASDTQYF. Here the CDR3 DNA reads TGTGCCAGCAGCCAGCATCCCACCAATTACGGGGGGGCCTCAGATACGCAGTATTTT.

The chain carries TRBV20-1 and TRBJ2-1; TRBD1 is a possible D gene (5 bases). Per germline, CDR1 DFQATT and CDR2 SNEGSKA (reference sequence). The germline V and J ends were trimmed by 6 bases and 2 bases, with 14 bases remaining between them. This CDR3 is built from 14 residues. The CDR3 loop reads CSAFGAVTYNEQFF. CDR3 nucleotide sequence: TGCAGTGCATTTGGGGCAGTAACCTACAATGAGCAGTTCTTC.

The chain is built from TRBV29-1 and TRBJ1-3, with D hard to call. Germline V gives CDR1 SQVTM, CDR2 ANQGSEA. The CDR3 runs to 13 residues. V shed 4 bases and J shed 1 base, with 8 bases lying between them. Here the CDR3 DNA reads TGCAGCGTTGGTCGGGAATCTGGAAACACCATATATTTT. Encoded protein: CSVGRESGNTIYF.

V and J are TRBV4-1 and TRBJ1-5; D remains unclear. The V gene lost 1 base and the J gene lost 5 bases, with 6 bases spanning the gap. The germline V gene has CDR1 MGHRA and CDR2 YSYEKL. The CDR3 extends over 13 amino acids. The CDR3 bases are TGCGCCAGCAGCCAAGGGGTAGATCAGCCCCAGCATTTT. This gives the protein CASSQGVDQPQHF.

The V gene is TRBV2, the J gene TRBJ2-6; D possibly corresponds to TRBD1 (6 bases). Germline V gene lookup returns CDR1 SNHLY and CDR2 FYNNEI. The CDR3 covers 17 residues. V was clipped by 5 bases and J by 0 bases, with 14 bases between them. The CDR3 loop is CASSTGMVRSGANVLTF. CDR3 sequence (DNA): TGTGCCAGCAGTACAGGGATGGTCCGCTCTGGGGCCAACGTCCTGACTTTC.